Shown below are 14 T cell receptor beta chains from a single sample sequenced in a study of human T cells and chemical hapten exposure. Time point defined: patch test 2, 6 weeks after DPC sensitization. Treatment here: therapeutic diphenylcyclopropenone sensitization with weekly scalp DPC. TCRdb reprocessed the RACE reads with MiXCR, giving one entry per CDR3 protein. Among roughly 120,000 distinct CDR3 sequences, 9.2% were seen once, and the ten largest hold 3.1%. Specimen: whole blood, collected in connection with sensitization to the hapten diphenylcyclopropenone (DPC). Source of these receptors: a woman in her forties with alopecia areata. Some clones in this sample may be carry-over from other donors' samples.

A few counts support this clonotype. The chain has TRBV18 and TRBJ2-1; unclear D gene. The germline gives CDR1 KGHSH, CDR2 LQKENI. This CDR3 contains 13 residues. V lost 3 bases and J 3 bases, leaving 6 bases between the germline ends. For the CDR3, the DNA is TGTGCCAGCTCACCGGCAAACTACAATGAGCAGTTCTTC. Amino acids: CASSPANYNEQFF.

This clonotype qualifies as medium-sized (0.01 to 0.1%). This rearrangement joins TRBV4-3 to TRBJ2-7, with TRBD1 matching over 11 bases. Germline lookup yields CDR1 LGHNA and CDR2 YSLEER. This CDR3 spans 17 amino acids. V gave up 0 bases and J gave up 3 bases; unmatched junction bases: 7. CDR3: CASSQETPGTGGYEQYF. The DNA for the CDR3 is TGCGCCAGCAGCCAAGAAACGCCCGGGACAGGGGGCTACGAGCAGTACTTC.

The CDR3 is CASSFLGTYNEQFF. As DNA, the CDR3 is TGTGCCAGCAGCTTCTTGGGAACCTACAATGAGCAGTTCTTC. The chain carries TRBV7-2 and TRBJ2-1; D unresolved. Trimming took off 3 bases at V and 2 bases at J, with 8 bases between the two ends. Germline V gives CDR1 SGHTA, CDR2 FQGNSA. The CDR3 has 14 residues.

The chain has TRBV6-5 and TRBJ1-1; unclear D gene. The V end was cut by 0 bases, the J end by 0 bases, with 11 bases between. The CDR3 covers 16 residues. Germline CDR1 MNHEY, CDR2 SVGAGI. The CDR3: CASSYSSDGLNTEAFF. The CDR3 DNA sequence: TGTGCCAGCAGTTACTCGAGTGACGGACTGAACACTGAAGCTTTCTTT.

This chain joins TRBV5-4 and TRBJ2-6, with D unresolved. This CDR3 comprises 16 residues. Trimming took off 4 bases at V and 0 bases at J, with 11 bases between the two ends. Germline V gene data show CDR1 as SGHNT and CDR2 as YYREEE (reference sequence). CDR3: CASSPNKLSGANVLTF. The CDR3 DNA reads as TGTGCCAGCAGCCCCAACAAACTCTCTGGGGCCAACGTCCTGACTTTC.

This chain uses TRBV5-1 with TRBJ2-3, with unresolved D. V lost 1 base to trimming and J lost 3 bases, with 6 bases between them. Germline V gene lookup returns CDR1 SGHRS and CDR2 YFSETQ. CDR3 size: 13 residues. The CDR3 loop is CASSLYRTDTQYF. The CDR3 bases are TGCGCCAGCAGCTTGTACAGAACAGATACGCAGTATTTT.

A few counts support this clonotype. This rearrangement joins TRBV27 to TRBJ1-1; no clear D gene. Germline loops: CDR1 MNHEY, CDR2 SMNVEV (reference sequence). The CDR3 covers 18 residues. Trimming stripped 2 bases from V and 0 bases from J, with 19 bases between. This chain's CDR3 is CASSLVAAGEKMNTEAFF. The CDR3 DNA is TGTGCCAGCAGTTTAGTTGCGGCAGGAGAAAAGATGAACACTGAAGCTTTCTTT.

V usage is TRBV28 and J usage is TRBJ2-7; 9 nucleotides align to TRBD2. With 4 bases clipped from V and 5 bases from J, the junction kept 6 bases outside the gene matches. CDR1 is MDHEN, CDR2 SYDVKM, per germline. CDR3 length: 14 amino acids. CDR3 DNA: TGTGCCAGCAGTTCAGGGACTAGCTGGCACGAGCAGTACTTC. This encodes CASSSGTSWHEQYF.

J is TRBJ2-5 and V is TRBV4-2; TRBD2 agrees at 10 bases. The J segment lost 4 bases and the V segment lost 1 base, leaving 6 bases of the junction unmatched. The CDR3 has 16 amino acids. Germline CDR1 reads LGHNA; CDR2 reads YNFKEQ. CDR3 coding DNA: TGTGCCAGCAGCCAAGTAGTGACTAGCGGGCCAGAGACCCAGTACTTC. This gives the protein CASSQVVTSGPETQYF.

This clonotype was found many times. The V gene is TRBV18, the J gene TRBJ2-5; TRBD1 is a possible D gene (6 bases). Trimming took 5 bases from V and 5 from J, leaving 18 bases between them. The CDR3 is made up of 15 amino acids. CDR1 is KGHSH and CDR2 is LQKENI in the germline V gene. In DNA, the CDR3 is TGTGCCAGCTCATCCACTACAGGGTTCCCCGAGACCCAGTACTTC. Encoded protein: CASSSTTGFPETQYF.

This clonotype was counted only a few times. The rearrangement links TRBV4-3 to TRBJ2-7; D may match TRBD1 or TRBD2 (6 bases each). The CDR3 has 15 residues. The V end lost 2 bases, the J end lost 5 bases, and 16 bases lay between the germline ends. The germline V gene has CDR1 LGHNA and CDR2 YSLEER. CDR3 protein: CASSQLGQGRNEQYF. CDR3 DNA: TGCGCCAGCAGCCAACTGGGGCAGGGGAGGAACGAGCAGTACTTC.

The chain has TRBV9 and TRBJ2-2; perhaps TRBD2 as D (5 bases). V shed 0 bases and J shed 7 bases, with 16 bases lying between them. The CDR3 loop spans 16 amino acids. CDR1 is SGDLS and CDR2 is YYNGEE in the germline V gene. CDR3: CASSVGLAPSDGELFF. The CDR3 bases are TGTGCCAGCAGCGTAGGTCTAGCCCCCTCCGACGGGGAGCTGTTTTTT.

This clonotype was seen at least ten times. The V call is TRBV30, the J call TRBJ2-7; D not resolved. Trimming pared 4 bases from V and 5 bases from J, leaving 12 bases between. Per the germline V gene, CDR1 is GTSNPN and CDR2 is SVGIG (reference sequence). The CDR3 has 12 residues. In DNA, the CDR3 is TGTGCCTGGACCATGACTCCACACGAGCAGTACTTC. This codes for CAWTMTPHEQYF.

CDR3 nucleotide sequence: TGTGCCAGCAGCTTCGGACATTTAACTGAGCAGTTCTTC. Its protein product is CASSFGHLTEQFF. The chain links TRBV11-2 to TRBJ2-1; D is perhaps TRBD1 (5 bases). V shed 3 bases and J shed 9 bases, with 12 bases lying between them. The CDR3 is made up of 13 amino acids. From germline, CDR1 is SGHAT and CDR2 FQNNGV.